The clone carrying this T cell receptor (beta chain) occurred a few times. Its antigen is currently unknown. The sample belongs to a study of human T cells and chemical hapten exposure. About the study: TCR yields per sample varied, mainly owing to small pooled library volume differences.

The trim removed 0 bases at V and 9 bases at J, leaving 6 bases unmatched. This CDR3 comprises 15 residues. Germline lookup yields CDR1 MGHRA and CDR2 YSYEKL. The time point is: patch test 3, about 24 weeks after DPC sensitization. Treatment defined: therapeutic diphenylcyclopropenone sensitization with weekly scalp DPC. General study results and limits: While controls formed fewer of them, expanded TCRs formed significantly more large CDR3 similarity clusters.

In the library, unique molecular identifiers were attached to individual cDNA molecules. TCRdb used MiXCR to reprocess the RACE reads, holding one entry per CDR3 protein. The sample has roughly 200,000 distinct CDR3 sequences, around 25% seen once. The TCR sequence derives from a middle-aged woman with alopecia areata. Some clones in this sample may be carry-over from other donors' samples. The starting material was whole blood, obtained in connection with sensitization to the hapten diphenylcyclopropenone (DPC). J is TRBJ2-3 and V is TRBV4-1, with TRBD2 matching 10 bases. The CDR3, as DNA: TGCGCCAGCAGCCAAGATAGGCTAGCGGGAGACACGCAGTATTTT. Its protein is CASSQDRLAGDTQYF.